Listed here are 8 T cell receptor beta chains from one sample, sequenced in a study of T cell repertoires in cytomegalovirus infection. Using its own MiXCR run on the reads, TCRdb lists one record per CDR3 protein. This sample has some 600,000 distinct CDR3 sequences, with approximately 24% found just once. Input material: CD8+ T cells from PBMCs. The receptors here all came from a human donor in good health (CMV status not recorded). Some clones in this sample may be carry-over from other donors' samples.

The sample holds one count of this clonotype. CDR3 residues: CASSFGDSSYEQYV. The CDR3 region has the DNA TGTGCCAGCAGTTTTGGGGACAGTTCCTACGAGCAGTACGTC. The V gene is TRBV28, the J gene TRBJ2-7; 7 nucleotides agree with TRBD1. Germline CDR1 reads MDHEN; CDR2 reads SYDVKM. CDR3 length: 14 residues. J lost 1 base, V lost 3 bases, and 3 bases had no gene match.

The table lists this clonotype with many counts. V and J are TRBV7-2 and TRBJ1-5; D perhaps matches TRBD1 (5 bases). This CDR3 is built from 19 residues. Germline V gene data show CDR1 as SGHTA and CDR2 as FQGNSA. V was trimmed by 2 bases and J by 0 bases, leaving 20 bases between them. CDR3 amino acids: CASSLSGPYTTYSNQPQHF. The CDR3 DNA reads TGTGCCAGCAGCTTATCGGGGCCTTATACCACCTATAGCAATCAGCCCCAGCATTTT. Full variable domain (missing parts from reference TRBV7-2 and TRBJ1-5): GAGVSQSPSNKVTEKGKDVELRCDPISGHTALYWYRQSLGQGLEFLIYFQGNSAPDKSGLPSDRFSAERTGGSVSTLTIQRTQQEDSAVYLCASSLSGPYTTYSNQPQHFGDGTRLSIL.

The J gene is TRBJ2-1, the V gene TRBV10-3; 9 positions agree with TRBD2. The CDR3 runs to 16 residues. V was clipped by 4 bases and J by 8 bases; unmatched bases: 12. The V gene's germline CDR1 is ENHRY and CDR2 SYGVKD. This CDR3 reads CAISVTAGGLPDEQFF. The CDR3 nucleotides are TGTGCCATCAGTGTTACAGCGGGGGGTCTGCCCGATGAGCAGTTCTTC.

The J gene is TRBJ1-2, the V gene TRBV20-1; possibly TRBD1 for D (6 bases). V lost 3 bases and J lost 8, with 16 bases in between. Germline V gene sequence: CDR1 DFQATT, CDR2 SNEGSKA (reference sequence). The CDR3 is made up of 13 amino acids. The CDR3 nucleotides are TGCAGTGCTAGTCCGGGGGCGCCGCGGGGCTACACCTTC. Protein sequence: CSASPGAPRGYTF.

The chain is built from TRBV19 and TRBJ1-2; 8 nucleotides align to TRBD1. From germline, CDR1 is LNHDA and CDR2 SQIVND (reference sequence). J gave up 8 bases and V 11 bases, and 16 bases lay outside the gene matches. The CDR3 loop spans 14 amino acids. This chain's CDR3 is CASQDREGVWGYTF. The CDR3 nucleotides are TGTGCCTCCCAGGACAGGGAGGGCGTCTGGGGCTACACCTTC.

V and J are TRBV12-3 or TRBV12-4 and TRBJ2-7; D ambiguous. V dropped 2 bases and J dropped 6 bases, with 8 bases sitting between them. CDR3 length: 12 residues. CDR3 DNA: TGTGCCAGCAGTTTAACGTCTGGCGAGCAGTACGTC. It specifies CASSLTSGEQYV.

This chain links TRBV9 with TRBJ2-7; 9 bases align to TRBD2. CDR3 length: 15 residues. With 0 bases clipped from V and 2 bases from J, the junction kept 3 bases outside the gene matches. The V gene's germline CDR1 is SGDLS and CDR2 YYNGEE. The CDR3 DNA sequence: TGTGCCAGCAGCGTAGTGGCTAGCGGGACCTACGAGCAGTACTTC. Protein: CASSVVASGTYEQYF.

The rearrangement links TRBV14 to TRBJ2-2, with 9 bases identical to TRBD1. V lost 4 bases, J lost 4 bases, and 1 base stayed unmatched. Germline V gives CDR1 SGHDN, CDR2 FVKESK. This CDR3 comprises 14 residues. In nucleotides, the CDR3 is TGTGCCAGCAGCCGACAGGGGGGCACCGGGGAGCTGTTTTTT. Its translation: CASSRQGGTGELFF. The variable domain in full, completed from reference TRBV14 and TRBJ2-2, reads EAGVTQFPSHSVIEKGQTVTLRCDPISGHDNLYWYRRVMGKEIKFLLHFVKESKQDESGMPNNRFLAERTGGTYSTLKVQPAELEDSGVYFCASSRQGGTGELFFGEGSRLTVL.